The 26 T cell receptor beta chains listed next were all sequenced from one sample in a study of cytomegalovirus exposure and HLA in healthy donors. The PCR employed 60 Vbeta primers together with 13 Jbeta primers. The assay was immunoSEQ multiplex PCR, and TCRdb's table has in-frame clones only and misses some. The repertoire consists of tens of thousands of clones, with around 66% occurring once and the leading ten covering 3.5% to 4.5%. Sample: PBMCs. The receptors were sampled from a man between 25 and 39 years old in good health and CMV-seronegative.

The chain uses TRBV5-4 and TRBJ1-1; D gene unclear. The CDR3 runs to 15 residues. Germline CDR1 reads SGHNT; CDR2 reads YYREEE (reference sequence). Between the trimmed V and J ends, which lost 3 bases and 3 bases, there was a span of 15 bases. The CDR3 sequence: CASSYEFVGDTEAFF. CDR3 in DNA: TGTGCCAGCAGCTATGAATTCGTCGGGGACACTGAAGCTTTCTTT. Supplemented by reference TRBV5-4 and TRBJ1-1, the full variable domain reads ETGVTQSPTHLIKTRGQQVTLRCSSQSGHNTVSWYQQALGQGPQFIFQYYREEENGRGNFPPRFSGLQFPNYSSELNVNALELDDSALYLCASSYEFVGDTEAFFGQGTRLTVV.

This chain uses TRBV2 with TRBJ2-3, with D unclear. Germline values: CDR1 SNHLY, CDR2 FYNNEI. The CDR3 is 12 residues long. V was cut by 4 bases and J by 4 bases, with 6 bases left in between. The CDR3 DNA follows: TGTGCCAGCAGTGTCACATCAGATACGCAGTATTTT. The encoded protein is CASSVTSDTQYF.

This clone has only one observation. V usage is TRBV4-2 and J usage is TRBJ2-3; possible D gene TRBD2, 5 bases. CDR3 length: 18 amino acids. Germline V gene lookup returns CDR1 LGHNA and CDR2 YNFKEQ. Trimming stripped 0 bases from V and 2 bases from J, with 18 bases between. The CDR3 sequence: CASSQEGAHSGLTDTQYF. The CDR3, as DNA: TGTGCCAGCAGCCAAGAAGGTGCGCACAGCGGCCTCACAGATACGCAGTATTTT.

This sequence joins TRBV19 and TRBJ1-6, with D perhaps TRBD1 (5 bases). The CDR3 loop spans 15 amino acids. V was cut by 4 bases and J by 14 bases, with 21 bases left in between. Germline V gives CDR1 LNHDA, CDR2 SQIVND (reference sequence). The DNA for the CDR3 is TGTGCCAGTAGTACTCAGGGAGGGGAGAGGGCCACCCTCCACTTT. It yields the protein CASSTQGGERATLHF.

The chain is built from TRBV9 and TRBJ2-2; 7 bases fit TRBD2. The CDR3 is 15 residues long. Germline lookup yields CDR1 SGDLS and CDR2 YYNGEE. V dropped 2 bases and J dropped 3; count of bases not matched to a gene: 4. The CDR3 DNA reads TGTGCCAGCAGCGTCGTGGCGGGGGACACCGGGGAGCTGTTTTTT. Protein sequence: CASSVVAGDTGELFF.

The chain is built from TRBV19 and TRBJ2-5; maybe TRBD1 (5 bases). Germline CDR1 LNHDA, CDR2 SQIVND (reference sequence). Trimming shortened V by 7 bases and J by 3 bases, and 12 bases separated the two germline ends. CDR3 length equals 13 residues. The CDR3 DNA is TGTGCCAGTACCGCGGACACAAAAGAGACCCAGTACTTC. Protein: CASTADTKETQYF. The whole variable domain, filled in from reference TRBV19 and TRBJ2-5, reads DGGITQSPKYLFRKEGQNVTLSCEQNLNHDAMYWYRQDPGQGLRLIYYSQIVNDFQKGDIAEGYSVSREKKESFPLTVTSAQKNPTAFYLCASTADTKETQYFGPGTRLLVL.

This chain joins TRBV6-5 and TRBJ2-3, with D tentatively TRBD1 (5 bases). The length of the CDR3 is 11 residues. Germline V gives CDR1 MNHEY, CDR2 SVGAGI. With 2 bases removed from V and 10 bases from J, the gap between germline ends came to 7 bases. The CDR3 loop is CASSYGAAQYF. In DNA form, the CDR3 reads TGTGCCAGCAGTTACGGGGCCGCGCAGTATTTT.

This clone was observed a handful of times. The chain is built from TRBV28 and TRBJ2-2; the D is unclear. V was pared by 3 bases and J by 2 bases, with 25 bases between. The CDR3 covers 20 residues. CDR1 and CDR2 (germline): MDHEN, SYDVKM. This chain's CDR3 is CASSLPPLPLESTNTGELFF. In nucleotides, the CDR3 is TGTGCCAGCAGTTTGCCCCCGTTGCCCCTCGAGAGTACTAACACCGGGGAGCTGTTTTTT.

The J gene is TRBJ1-1, the V gene TRBV11-2, with a weak D call TRBD1 (6 bases). In germline, CDR1 is SGHAT, CDR2 FQNNGV. Deletions cut 1 base from V and 1 base from J, with 10 bases between. The CDR3 has 15 amino acids. The CDR3 nucleotides read TGTGCCAGCAGCTTAGTCGGGACACAGAACACTGAAGCTTTCTTT. It encodes CASSLVGTQNTEAFF.

This clone was counted a few times. The V gene is TRBV28, the J gene TRBJ2-5, with 9 nucleotides matching TRBD1. From germline, CDR1 is MDHEN and CDR2 SYDVKM. The ends lost 5 bases at V and 5 bases at J; junction bases unmatched: 9. The CDR3 is 15 residues long. The CDR3 is CASSRPGQGLETQYF. Here the CDR3 DNA reads TGTGCCAGCAGTCGGCCGGGACAGGGTTTGGAGACCCAGTACTTC.

V and J are TRBV28 and TRBJ1-1; TRBD1 matches 7 bases. In germline, CDR1 is MDHEN, CDR2 SYDVKM. V was clipped by 6 bases and J by 0 bases; unmatched bases: 10. This CDR3 spans 16 amino acids. The CDR3, as DNA: TGTGCCAGCAGACTACAGGGGATTTCGTTGAACACTGAAGCTTTCTTT. This sequence encodes CASRLQGISLNTEAFF.

The chain recombines TRBV15 with TRBJ2-1, with 7 bases lining up with TRBD2. CDR1 is LNHNV, CDR2 YYDKDF, per germline (reference sequence). J gave up 7 bases and V 4 bases, and 7 bases lay outside the gene matches. The CDR3 has 14 residues. DNA of the CDR3: TGTGCCACCAGCACCCGGGAGGTTCTTAATGAGCAGTTCTTC. Encoded protein: CATSTREVLNEQFF.

V and J are TRBV19 and TRBJ1-4, with a tentative D call TRBD1 (5 bases). The V end lost 6 bases, the J end lost 0 bases, and 14 bases lay between the germline ends. CDR3 length equals 16 residues. Looked up from germline, CDR1 is LNHDA and CDR2 is SQIVND (reference sequence). The CDR3 DNA is TGTGCCAGTAGGCCCCAGCAGGGTGCAACTAATGAAAAACTGTTTTTT. Protein product: CASRPQQGATNEKLFF.

This clone has just a few counts. The chain combines TRBV7-2 with TRBJ1-1; tentative D call: TRBD1 (6 bases). V gave up 0 bases and J gave up 0 bases, with 8 bases separating them. The V gene's germline CDR1 is SGHTA and CDR2 FQGNSA. This CDR3 is built from 15 residues. DNA of the CDR3: TGTGCCAGCAGCTTAGCCGGACAGATGAACACTGAAGCTTTCTTT. Amino acids: CASSLAGQMNTEAFF.

This chain uses TRBV30 with TRBJ2-7; TRBD2 agrees at 10 bases. The V gene's germline CDR1 is GTSNPN and CDR2 SVGIG (reference sequence). The V and J ends lost 3 bases and 5 bases, in that order; junction bases with no gene match: 25. The CDR3 is made up of 20 amino acids. CDR3 nucleotide sequence: TGTGCCTGGAGGGGCCCACGAATTGAGGCGAGCGGGAGGGCCTTGGACGAGCAGTACTTC. Its protein product is CAWRGPRIEASGRALDEQYF.

This clone was detected only a few times. The chain is built from TRBV6-6 and TRBJ1-5; 7 bases line up with TRBD1. V dropped 6 bases and J dropped 6; count of bases not matched to a gene: 8. The CDR3 consists of 14 residues. Germline CDR1 is MNHNY and CDR2 is SVGAGI (reference sequence). The DNA for the CDR3 is TGTGCCAGCAGCCTAGACAGGGTCGCTCAGCCCCAGCATTTT. Its protein product is CASSLDRVAQPQHF.

The rearrangement joins TRBV28 to TRBJ2-1, with 9 bases identical to TRBD1. CDR3 length: 15 amino acids. With 6 bases clipped from V and 3 bases from J, the junction kept 6 bases outside the gene matches. Germline CDR1 MDHEN, CDR2 SYDVKM. CDR3 DNA sequence: TGTGCCAGCAGGTATAGACAGGGGGGCTACAATGAGCAGTTCTTC. The encoded protein is CASRYRQGGYNEQFF.

The chain joins TRBV12-5 to TRBJ2-7, with a weak D call TRBD2 (6 bases). V dropped 2 bases and J dropped 2 bases, with 10 bases sitting between them. The CDR3 runs 14 residues. The germline V gene encodes CDR1 LGHNT and CDR2 FRNRAP. CDR3 loop: CASGLRRGPYEQYF. CDR3 DNA sequence: TGTGCTAGTGGTTTGAGGCGGGGCCCCTACGAGCAGTACTTC.

The chain combines TRBV5-3 with TRBJ1-5, with D perhaps matching TRBD1 (5 bases). TRBV5-3 has ORF status, its function being uncertain. The CDR3 totals 16 residues. The CDR3 nucleotides are TGTGCTGTAAAGTACGAGCTTGGGGCCCAGGGTCAGCCCCAGCATTTT. Its protein product is CAVKYELGAQGQPQHF.

The chain combines TRBV9 with TRBJ2-7; TRBD2 might be the D (6 bases). This CDR3 is built from 15 residues. V lost 4 bases and J lost 3, with 17 bases in between. Looked up from germline, CDR1 is SGDLS and CDR2 is YYNGEE. The CDR3 loop reads CASSPWRGPSYEQYF. As DNA, the CDR3 is TGTGCCAGCAGCCCCTGGCGGGGACCTAGCTACGAGCAGTACTTC.

V and J are TRBV27 and TRBJ2-1; the match to TRBD2 covers 15 bases. The CDR3 spans 18 residues. V dropped 3 bases and J dropped 1; count of bases not matched to a gene: 4. The germline V gene has CDR1 MNHEY and CDR2 SMNVEV (reference sequence). The CDR3 sequence: CASSFGLAGGPSYNEQFF. Written as DNA, the CDR3 is TGTGCCAGCAGTTTCGGACTAGCGGGAGGGCCTTCCTACAATGAGCAGTTCTTC.

The V and J genes are TRBV6-1 and TRBJ1-5; D is unclear. The CDR3 has 11 amino acids. Germline CDR1 and CDR2: MNHNS and SASEGT. V was trimmed by 6 bases and J by 4 bases, leaving 4 bases between them. CDR3: CASRYNQPQHF. As DNA, the CDR3 is TGTGCCAGCAGATATAATCAGCCCCAGCATTTT.

CDR3 region: CASTRRLAGGSYNEQFF. The CDR3 bases are TGTGCCAGCACCAGGCGGCTGGCGGGGGGCTCCTACAATGAGCAGTTCTTC. The V gene is TRBV25-1, the J gene TRBJ2-1; TRBD2 matches 8 bases. Germline V lookup: CDR1 MGHDK, CDR2 SYGVNS. V lost 7 bases and J lost 0; bases outside the gene matches: 11. This CDR3 contains 17 residues. Filled out from reference TRBV25-1 and TRBJ2-1, the complete variable domain reads EADIYQTPRYLVIGTGKKITLECSQTMGHDKMYWYQQDPGMELHLIHYSYGVNSTEKGDLSSESTVSRIRTEHFPLTLESARPSHTSQYLCASTRRLAGGSYNEQFFGPGTRLTVL.

The rearrangement links TRBV25-1 to TRBJ2-7, with D possibly being TRBD1 (6 bases). Per germline, CDR1 MGHDK and CDR2 SYGVNS. The CDR3 is 14 residues long. V shed 1 base and J shed 2 bases, with 9 bases lying between them. CDR3 in amino acids: CASSELDSTYEQYF. The CDR3 DNA is TGTGCCAGCAGTGAATTGGACAGCACCTACGAGCAGTACTTC.

This rearrangement joins TRBV7-9 to TRBJ2-7, with TRBD1 identical over 9 bases. CDR3 size: 14 residues. Trimming took 3 bases from V and 5 from J; bases not matched to a gene: 5. The germline CDR1 and CDR2 sequences are SEHNR and FQNEAQ (reference sequence). CDR3 in amino acids: CASSFQGTGHEQYF. CDR3 DNA: TGTGCCAGCAGCTTTCAAGGGACAGGGCACGAGCAGTACTTC.

The rearrangement uses TRBV27 and TRBJ2-2; D is possibly TRBD2 (5 bases). Germline CDR1 and CDR2: MNHEY and SMNVEV (reference sequence). V was pared by 2 bases and J by 2 bases, with 6 bases between. This CDR3 spans 14 amino acids. The CDR3 DNA reads as TGTGCCAGCAGTTTAGGGAGAAACACCGGGGAGCTGTTTTTT. This codes for CASSLGRNTGELFF.